These 3 T cell receptor beta chains were all obtained from the same sample, sequenced in a study of OX40 agonist ivuxolimab in advanced cancers. Profiling relied on immunoSEQ multiplex PCR, and the TCRdb table lists in-frame clones only, not all of them. The table shows over 55,000 clones, with 91% occurring only once. The sample consisted of CD4+ or CD8+ T cells sorted from blood, taken in a trial of the OX40 agonist ivuxolimab. Receptors originate from an adult with an advanced solid tumor such as melanoma, head and neck, liver or kidney cancer.

The chain carries TRBV6-6 and TRBJ1-5, with D hard to call. The V gene lost 6 bases and the J gene lost 1 base, with 13 bases spanning the gap. The germline gives CDR1 MNHNY, CDR2 SVGAGI (reference sequence). The length of the CDR3 is 15 residues. CDR3 loop: CASRPEVGSNQPQHF. DNA for the CDR3: TGTGCCAGCAGACCGGAAGTGGGGAGCAATCAGCCCCAGCATTTT.

This clone was observed a handful of times. The chain is built from TRBV7-8 and TRBJ1-2; 7 positions agree with TRBD1. The trim removed 3 bases at V and 0 bases at J, leaving 1 base unmatched. The germline V gene encodes CDR1 SGHVS and CDR2 FQNEAQ. The CDR3 runs 14 residues. As DNA, the CDR3 is TGTGCCAGCAGCTTGGGACAGCCTAACTATGGCTACACCTTC. Translating it yields CASSLGQPNYGYTF.

CDR3 bases: TGCGCCAGCAGCCGGGACCTCGCGGGTGACTACAATGAGCAGTTCTTC. Amino acid sequence: CASSRDLAGDYNEQFF. The chain uses TRBV5-1 and TRBJ2-1; D tentatively fits TRBD1 or TRBD2 (5 bases each). Trimming removed 4 bases at V and 3 bases at J, with 17 bases between. From germline, CDR1 is SGHRS and CDR2 YFSETQ. The CDR3 loop spans 16 amino acids. The full variable domain, completed using reference TRBV5-1 and TRBJ2-1, is KAGVTQTPRYLIKTRGQQVTLSCSPISGHRSVSWYQQTPGQGLQFLFEYFSETQRNKGNFPGRFSGRQFSNSRSEMNVSTLELGDSALYLCASSRDLAGDYNEQFFGPGTRLTVL.